This section outlines one T cell receptor (beta chain) sequence together with its context. Individuals drawn from 24 US areas were roughly 18 to 100 years old. Authors' processing steps: Counts of nucleated cells, estimated from reference gene primer amplification, were obtained. The method was immunoSEQ multiplex PCR; TCRdb's version includes in-frame clones alone and lacks a portion of them. From that table come the V and J calls and clone size; the DNA was used to work out D and trimming. Of fewer than 250,000 clones in the sample, 87% were seen once. This entry is derived from a study of blood T cell repertoires in COVID-19. Study-level background: Acute and convalescent COVID-19 specimens originated in the United States, Italy and Spain. Sources were T cells, B-cell-depleted T cells, or PBMCs; the material itself was cDNA or gDNA.

Sequencing was done on a sample of PBMCs or T cells enriched from blood (not recorded which). This TCR was sampled from a woman in her thirties with acute COVID-19.

The CDR3 nucleotides read TGCGCCAGCAGCCTGGGACTAGCGGGGATATCCCAGTACTTC. Its protein product is CASSLGLAGISQYF. The genes are TRBV5-1 and TRBJ2-4; the match to TRBD2 covers 13 bases. Looked up from germline, CDR1 is SGHRS and CDR2 is YFSETQ. V gave up 4 bases and J gave up 13 bases; unmatched junction bases: 8. This CDR3 has 14 residues.